This T cell receptor beta chain is from a study of blood T cell repertoires in COVID-19. Here immunoSEQ multiplex PCR was the method, and the copy in TCRdb shows in-frame clones only, minus some. The sample lists 250,000 to 350,000 clones; 85% were seen once. This clone was counted a few times. Trimming removed 5 bases at V and 6 bases at J, with 13 bases between. This CDR3 contains 13 residues. Per the germline V gene, CDR1 is SGHTA and CDR2 is FQGTGA. Sequenced: PBMCs or T cells enriched from blood (not recorded which). The TCR was taken from a woman in her forties or fifties who had recovered from COVID-19. The rearrangement links TRBV7-3 to TRBJ1-2; D may be TRBD1 (5 bases). The CDR3 region is CASSPGHSDGYTF. The CDR3 DNA reads TGTGCCAGCAGCCCTGGACATTCCGATGGCTACACCTTC.